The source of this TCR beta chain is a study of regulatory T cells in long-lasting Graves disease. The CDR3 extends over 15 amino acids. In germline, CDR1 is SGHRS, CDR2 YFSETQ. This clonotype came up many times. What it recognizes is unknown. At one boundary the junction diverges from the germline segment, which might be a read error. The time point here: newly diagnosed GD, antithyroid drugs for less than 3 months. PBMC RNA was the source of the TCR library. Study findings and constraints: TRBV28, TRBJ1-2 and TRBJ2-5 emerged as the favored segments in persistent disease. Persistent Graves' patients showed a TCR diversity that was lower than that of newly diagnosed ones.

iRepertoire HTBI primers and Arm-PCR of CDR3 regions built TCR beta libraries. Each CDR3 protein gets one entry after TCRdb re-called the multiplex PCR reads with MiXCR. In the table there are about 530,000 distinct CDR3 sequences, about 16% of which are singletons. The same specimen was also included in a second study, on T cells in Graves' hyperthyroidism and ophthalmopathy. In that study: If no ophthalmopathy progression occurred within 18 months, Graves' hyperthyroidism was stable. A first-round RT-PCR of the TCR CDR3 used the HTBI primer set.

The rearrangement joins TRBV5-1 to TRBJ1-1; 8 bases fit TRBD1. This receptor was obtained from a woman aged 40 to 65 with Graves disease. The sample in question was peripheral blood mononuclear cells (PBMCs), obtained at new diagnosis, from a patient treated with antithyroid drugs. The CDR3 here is CASSPQGVGNTEAFF. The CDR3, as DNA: TGTGCCAGCAGCCCACAGGGGGTTGGGAACACTGAAGCTTTCTTT.